The 30 T cell receptor beta chains presented below share a single source sample, sequenced in a study of PD-1 blockade in classical Hodgkin lymphoma. The time point here: cycle 4 day 1 (C4D1), after less than 7 weeks of nivolumab. All patients experienced relapse after autologous stem cell transplantation, and brentuximab vedotin exposure was variable. TCRdb's table, derived via immunoSEQ multiplex PCR, lists solely in-frame clones and lacks some. Counted here are around 90,000 clones, 78% occurring once; the ten biggest clones make up over 8%. Sequenced material: peripheral blood mononuclear cells (PBMCs), taken before the fourth cycle of nivolumab. These receptors were collected from a human donor with classical Hodgkin lymphoma.

The V call is TRBV6-5, the J call TRBJ2-3, with 7 bases matching TRBD2. J lost 0 bases, V lost 5 bases, and 5 bases had no gene match. The CDR3 spans 15 residues. Germline lookup yields CDR1 MNHEY and CDR2 SVGAGI. The CDR3 loop is CASSATSTSTDTQYF. As DNA, the CDR3 is TGTGCCAGCAGTGCGACTAGCACCAGCACAGATACGCAGTATTTT.

The V call is TRBV25-1, the J call TRBJ2-2; 7 nucleotides match TRBD1. J gave up 5 bases and V 3 bases, and 9 bases lay outside the gene matches. Germline lookup yields CDR1 MGHDK and CDR2 SYGVNS. The CDR3 is 16 residues long. CDR3 region: CASSDPGTAKTGELFF. As DNA, the CDR3 is TGTGCCAGCAGTGACCCCGGGACAGCTAAGACCGGGGAGCTGTTTTTT.

The V and J genes are TRBV7-8 and TRBJ1-4; D unclear. V was shortened by 0 bases and J by 7 bases, with 15 bases between the two germline ends. CDR3 length: 16 residues. The germline V gene has CDR1 SGHVS and CDR2 FQNEAQ. The CDR3 nucleotides read TGTGCCAGCAGCTTAGCCCTAGTGGGTCGTGGTGAAAAACTGTTTTTT. Protein product: CASSLALVGRGEKLFF.

The V call is TRBV18, the J call TRBJ2-3; D tentatively reads TRBD1 or TRBD2 (6 bases each). V lost 2 bases, J lost 6 bases, and 12 bases lay in between. This CDR3 has 14 residues. CDR1 and CDR2 (germline): KGHSH, LQKENI. The CDR3, as DNA: TGTGCCAGCTCACCAACTAGAGGGGGGGATACGCAGTATTTT. Protein sequence: CASSPTRGGDTQYF.

The sample holds one count of this clone. The genes are TRBV7-2 and TRBJ2-1; 10 bases are a match to TRBD2. Germline V gives CDR1 SGHTA, CDR2 FQGNSA. The CDR3 has 16 residues. Losses at the gene ends were 0 bases for V and 7 bases for J; bases not matched to a gene: 6. CDR3 region: CASSLASGGLRNEQFF. The CDR3 DNA sequence: TGTGCCAGCAGCTTAGCTAGCGGGGGGTTGAGGAATGAGCAGTTCTTC. Drawing the rest from reference TRBV7-2 and TRBJ2-1, the complete variable domain is GAGVSQSPSNKVTEKGKDVELRCDPISGHTALYWYRQSLGQGLEFLIYFQGNSAPDKSGLPSDRFSAERTGGSVSTLTIQRTQQEDSAVYLCASSLASGGLRNEQFFGPGTRLTVL.

V usage is TRBV6-1 and J usage is TRBJ1-1; no firm D call. CDR3 length: 13 residues. The germline gives CDR1 MNHNS, CDR2 SASEGT. Trimming removed 7 bases from V and 1 base from J, with 10 bases in between. The CDR3 DNA reads as TGTGCCAGCATCTTCCCTGCGAACACTGAAGCTTTCTTT. The encoded protein is CASIFPANTEAFF.

This rearrangement joins TRBV7-9 to TRBJ2-4; tentative D call: TRBD2 (6 bases). The CDR3 has 12 residues. The germline V and J ends were trimmed by 7 bases and 5 bases, with 9 bases remaining between them. CDR1 is SEHNR and CDR2 is FQNEAQ in the germline V gene (reference sequence). CDR3 protein: CASKTSQNIQYF. CDR3 DNA sequence: TGTGCCAGCAAAACTAGCCAAAACATTCAGTACTTC.

The gene calls are TRBV27 and TRBJ2-7; D ambiguous. CDR3 length equals 15 residues. CDR1 MNHEY and CDR2 SMNVEV come from the germline V gene (reference sequence). Trimming stripped 3 bases from V and 0 bases from J, with 12 bases between. CDR3 sequence: CASSLVSSSSYEQYF. The CDR3 DNA sequence: TGTGCCAGCAGTTTGGTTTCCTCGAGCTCCTACGAGCAGTACTTC.

The chain couples TRBV5-1 to TRBJ2-5; a possible D gene is TRBD1 (7 bases). V lost 0 bases and J lost 2, with 11 bases in between. CDR3 length: 15 amino acids. Germline V gives CDR1 SGHRS, CDR2 YFSETQ. DNA for the CDR3: TGCGCCAGCAGCTTGGAGGCAGGGGGGCAAGAGACCCAGTACTTC. Translation gives CASSLEAGGQETQYF.

The chain carries TRBV9 and TRBJ1-1; TRBD1 matches at 7 bases. V lost 4 bases to trimming and J lost 0 bases; unmatched junction nucleotides: 3. This CDR3 region has 14 residues. CDR1 is SGDLS and CDR2 is YYNGEE in the germline V gene. The CDR3 DNA sequence: TGTGCCAGCAGCAAGGGGACAGTGAACACTGAAGCTTTCTTT. It yields the protein CASSKGTVNTEAFF. Based on the CDR3 plus reference TRBV9 and TRBJ1-1, the full variable domain is DSGVTQTPKHLITATGQRVTLRCSPRSGDLSVYWYQQSLDQGLQFLIQYYNGEERAKGNILERFSAQQFPDLHSELNLSSLELGDSALYFCASSKGTVNTEAFFGQGTRLTVV.

The rearrangement uses TRBV25-1 and TRBJ2-1; D uncertain. Between the trimmed V and J ends, which lost 3 bases and 4 bases, there was a span of 7 bases. Germline V gives CDR1 MGHDK, CDR2 SYGVNS. CDR3 length equals 13 residues. The CDR3 loop is CASSDVQYNEQFF. Here the CDR3 DNA reads TGTGCCAGCAGTGATGTACAGTACAATGAGCAGTTCTTC.

The gene calls are TRBV19 and TRBJ2-7; D gene uncertain. Trimming took 5 bases from V and 4 from J, leaving 6 bases between them. CDR3 length: 11 amino acids. Germline lookup yields CDR1 LNHDA and CDR2 SQIVND (reference sequence). In DNA, the CDR3 is TGTGCCAGTAGTCGCGGTTACGAGCAGTACTTC. Translating it yields CASSRGYEQYF.

The chain couples TRBV27 to TRBJ1-6, with no clear D. This CDR3 has 17 amino acids. The ends were cut back, 4 bases at V and 5 bases at J, with 18 bases in the middle. Germline-derived CDR1 and CDR2 are MNHEY and SMNVEV (reference sequence). In DNA form, the CDR3 reads TGTGCCAGCAGTTGGAAGCAGGTCGGGGTCGATAATTCACCCCTCCACTTT. It specifies CASSWKQVGVDNSPLHF.

This clone was detected ten times or more. Other DNA sequences of this sample code for an identical CDR3. The DNA of the CDR3 is TGTGCCAGTAGCCTCAGGACAGGAACTAACTATGGCTACACCTTC. Its translation is CASSLRTGTNYGYTF. The chain links TRBV19 to TRBJ1-2; 7 nucleotides line up with TRBD1. CDR1 is LNHDA and CDR2 is SQIVND in the germline V gene (reference sequence). V trimming: 6 bases; J trimming: 0 bases; junction bases outside the gene matches: 7. The CDR3 sequence is 15 residues long.

Only one count was recorded for this clone. This sequence joins TRBV5-8 and TRBJ2-1, with TRBD1 identical over 8 bases. V lost 5 bases to trimming and J lost 8 bases; unmatched junction nucleotides: 12. Looked up from germline, CDR1 is SGHTS and CDR2 is YDEGEE. CDR3 length equals 15 residues. The CDR3: CASRETGVWGDEQFF. The CDR3 nucleotides read TGTGCCAGCAGGGAGACAGGGGTTTGGGGTGATGAGCAGTTCTTC.

The chain is built from TRBV10-3 and TRBJ1-5; possibly TRBD1 for D (6 bases). The V end was cut by 3 bases, the J end by 0 bases, with 18 bases between. The CDR3 covers 18 residues. Germline values: CDR1 ENHRY, CDR2 SYGVKD. In DNA, the CDR3 is TGTGCCATCAGTGACCCAGGGGCCCGCCTGTATAGCAATCAGCCCCAGCATTTT. This gives the protein CAISDPGARLYSNQPQHF.

This sequence joins TRBV6-6 and TRBJ1-6, with 10 bases identical to TRBD1. V lost 5 bases to trimming and J lost 9 bases; unmatched junction nucleotides: 4. This CDR3 comprises 14 residues. CDR1 and CDR2 (germline): MNHNY, SVGAGI (reference sequence). The CDR3 spells CASSRQGAGSPLHF. The CDR3 nucleotides are TGTGCCAGCAGTCGACAGGGGGCTGGTTCACCCCTCCACTTT.

The V call is TRBV7-2, the J call TRBJ1-2, with D possibly matching TRBD1 (6 bases). CDR1 is SGHTA, CDR2 FQGNSA, per germline. Trimming removed 5 bases from V and 4 bases from J, with 11 bases in between. This CDR3 has 13 amino acids. CDR3 amino acids: CASSPQGTYGYTF. The DNA for the CDR3 is TGTGCCAGCAGCCCTCAGGGGACCTATGGCTACACCTTC. Drawing the rest from reference TRBV7-2 and TRBJ1-2, the complete variable domain is GAGVSQSPSNKVTEKGKDVELRCDPISGHTALYWYRQSLGQGLEFLIYFQGNSAPDKSGLPSDRFSAERTGGSVSTLTIQRTQQEDSAVYLCASSPQGTYGYTFGSGTRLTVV.

The chain recombines TRBV5-1 with TRBJ2-1, with D possibly being TRBD2 (6 bases). V was trimmed by 1 base and J by 6 bases, leaving 14 bases between them. CDR3 length equals 15 residues. Germline-derived CDR1 and CDR2 are SGHRS and YFSETQ. The CDR3 protein is CASSLFVTSGNEQFF. The CDR3 DNA reads TGCGCCAGCAGCTTGTTTGTGACTAGTGGCAATGAGCAGTTCTTC.

The J gene is TRBJ1-3, the V gene TRBV7-2; D is perhaps TRBD1 (6 bases). V was trimmed by 3 bases and J by 5 bases, leaving 11 bases between them. Germline V gene lookup returns CDR1 SGHTA and CDR2 FQGNSA. The CDR3 has 14 amino acids. The CDR3 loop reads CASSFRTERNTIYF. CDR3 sequence (DNA): TGTGCCAGCAGCTTTCGGACAGAAAGAAACACCATATATTTT.

The J gene is TRBJ2-5, the V gene TRBV6-1; 10 bases line up with TRBD2. From germline, CDR1 is MNHNS and CDR2 SASEGT. V was pared by 6 bases and J by 9 bases, with 13 bases of the junction left unmatched. The length of the CDR3 is 15 residues. The CDR3 bases are TGTGCCAGCAGCCCAGACAGGGGACTAGCGAAGGCCCAGTACTTC. Its translation: CASSPDRGLAKAQYF.

The J gene is TRBJ2-7, the V gene TRBV4-3, with 8 positions matching TRBD1. The CDR3 contains 14 residues. Germline trimming cut 5 bases from V and 2 bases from J; bases unmatched to any gene: 5. Germline values: CDR1 LGHNA, CDR2 YSLEER. In DNA form, the CDR3 reads TGCGCCAGCAGCGAATCAGGGGGCCCCTACGAGCAGTACTTC. Protein product: CASSESGGPYEQYF.

The chain employs TRBV7-9 and TRBJ2-7, with TRBD2 matching over 9 bases. Germline V gene data show CDR1 as SEHNR and CDR2 as FQNEAQ (reference sequence). Losses at the gene ends were 4 bases for V and 5 bases for J; bases not matched to a gene: 15. The CDR3 length is 17 residues. The CDR3 loop is CASSSYLQWGLANEQYF. The CDR3 DNA is TGTGCCAGCAGCTCCTACCTACAGTGGGGACTAGCCAACGAGCAGTACTTC. Variable domain in full (rest from reference TRBV7-9 and TRBJ2-7): DTGVSQNPRHKITKRGQNVTFRCDPISEHNRLYWYRQTLGQGPEFLTYFQNEAQLEKSRLLSDRFSAERPKGSFSTLEIQRTEQGDSAMYLCASSSYLQWGLANEQYFGPGTRLTVT.

This clone was seen a handful of times. This chain joins TRBV2 and TRBJ1-2, with TRBD1 matching 9 bases. V lost 8 bases and J lost 4; bases outside the gene matches: 5. The CDR3 is 13 residues long. Germline CDR1 and CDR2: SNHLY and FYNNEI. The CDR3 sequence is CASSTGGIYGYTF. CDR3 DNA sequence: TGTGCCAGCTCGACAGGGGGAATCTATGGCTACACCTTC.

The chain couples TRBV10-3 to TRBJ1-1; D remains ambiguous. There are 15 residues in the CDR3. Germline CDR1 is ENHRY and CDR2 is SYGVKD. Deletions cut 7 bases from V and 2 bases from J, with 17 bases between. CDR3 region: CAITKNGPSNTEAFF. Here the CDR3 DNA reads TGTGCCATCACCAAAAATGGGCCATCCAACACTGAAGCTTTCTTT.

The CDR3 DNA sequence: TGTGCCAGCAGAGCTAGGTCAACCGATACGCAGTATTTT. Its protein product is CASRARSTDTQYF. The chain employs TRBV5-4 and TRBJ2-3; D is unclear. Germline V gives CDR1 SGHNT, CDR2 YYREEE (reference sequence). This CDR3 spans 13 amino acids. V was shortened by 5 bases and J by 6 bases, with 13 bases between the two germline ends.

V usage is TRBV11-1 and J usage is TRBJ2-2, with D tentatively TRBD1 or TRBD2 (5 bases each). V lost 5 bases and J 7 bases, leaving 14 bases between the germline ends. The CDR3 extends over 14 amino acids. Germline CDR1 and CDR2: SGHAT and FQDESV (reference sequence). CDR3 nucleotide sequence: TGTGCCAGCAGCGAGGAAGGGGCGGGCGGGGAGCTGTTTTTT. Its protein is CASSEEGAGGELFF.

The J gene is TRBJ2-4, the V gene TRBV10-3; D gene uncertain. Trimming shortened V by 4 bases and J by 5 bases, and 3 bases separated the two germline ends. CDR3 length equals 11 residues. Per the germline V gene, CDR1 is ENHRY and CDR2 is SYGVKD. This CDR3 reads CAISGQNIQYF. The CDR3, as DNA: TGTGCCATCAGTGGTCAAAACATTCAGTACTTC.

The chain carries TRBV9 and TRBJ2-5; D remains ambiguous. CDR1 and CDR2 from the germline V gene are SGDLS and YYNGEE. The CDR3 length is 13 residues. Trimming pared 4 bases from V and 3 bases from J, leaving 10 bases between. The CDR3 nucleotides are TGTGCCAGCAGCCCCCCTCCCGAAGAGACCCAGTACTTC. Residues: CASSPPPEETQYF.

The CDR3 region has the DNA TGTGCCAGCAGTTCACGATCCGTGGGTCAGCCCCAGCATTTT. It is translated as CASSSRSVGQPQHF. The rearrangement links TRBV27 to TRBJ1-5; D gene ambiguous. The CDR3 sequence is 14 residues long. Trimming shortened V by 4 bases and J by 6 bases, and 13 bases separated the two germline ends. CDR1 and CDR2 (germline): MNHEY, SMNVEV (reference sequence).